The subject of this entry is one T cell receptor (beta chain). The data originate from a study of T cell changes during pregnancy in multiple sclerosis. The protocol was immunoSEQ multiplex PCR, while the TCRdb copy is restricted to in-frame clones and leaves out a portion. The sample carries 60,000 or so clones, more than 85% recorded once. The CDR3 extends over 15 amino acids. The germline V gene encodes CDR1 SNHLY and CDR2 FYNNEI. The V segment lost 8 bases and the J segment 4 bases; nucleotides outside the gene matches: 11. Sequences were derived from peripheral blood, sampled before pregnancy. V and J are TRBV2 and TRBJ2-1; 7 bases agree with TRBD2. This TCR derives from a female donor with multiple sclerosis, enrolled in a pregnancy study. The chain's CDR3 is CASCKDLAEYNEQFF. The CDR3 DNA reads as TGTGCCAGCTGTAAGGATCTAGCGGAGTACAATGAGCAGTTCTTC.